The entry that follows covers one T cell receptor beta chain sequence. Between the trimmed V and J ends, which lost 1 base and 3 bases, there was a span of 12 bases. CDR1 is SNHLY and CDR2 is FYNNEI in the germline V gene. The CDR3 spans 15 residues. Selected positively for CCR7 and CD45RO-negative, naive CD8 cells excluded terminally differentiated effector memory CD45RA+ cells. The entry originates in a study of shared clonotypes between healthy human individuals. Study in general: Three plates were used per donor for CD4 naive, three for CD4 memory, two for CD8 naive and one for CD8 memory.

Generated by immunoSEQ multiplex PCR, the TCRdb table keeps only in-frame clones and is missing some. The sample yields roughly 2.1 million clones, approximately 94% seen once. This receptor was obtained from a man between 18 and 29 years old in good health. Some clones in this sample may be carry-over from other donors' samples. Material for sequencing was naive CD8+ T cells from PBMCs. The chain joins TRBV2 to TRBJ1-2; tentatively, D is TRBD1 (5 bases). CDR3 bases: TGTGCCAGCAGTGAAGAACCCGGGACTCACTATGGCTACACCTTC. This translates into CASSEEPGTHYGYTF.